In its sample, the clone carrying this T cell receptor beta chain was seen a few times. J lost 10 bases, V lost 10 bases, and 9 bases had no gene match. CDR3 size: 13 residues. Germline-derived CDR1 and CDR2 are MGHDK and SYGVNS. Authors' analysis steps: Quantification of nucleated cells was approximated via reference gene primer amplification. Sequenced by immunoSEQ multiplex PCR; TCRdb stores in-frame clones only, minus some. V and J calls plus clone size are reproduced from that table; the DNA served to infer D and trimming. The profile shows approximately 80,000 clones, around 74% of them singletons. The sample belongs to a study of blood T cell repertoires in COVID-19. Study at large: Researchers got acute and convalescent COVID-19 samples from the United States, Italy and Spain. T cells, B-cell-depleted T cells, or PBMCs provided the cDNA or gDNA that served as material.

The sample was peripheral blood. The genes are TRBV25-1 and TRBJ1-6; 8 nucleotides align to TRBD1. The clonotype comes from a human donor in a cohort sampled during active COVID-19. The CDR3 sequence is CATPQGDWSPLHF. The CDR3 DNA reads as TGTGCCACCCCACAGGGGGATTGGTCACCCCTCCACTTT.